This entry is about one T cell receptor beta chain. No cognate antigen has been identified for it. Base qualities are not at hand, and no much larger clone is one base apart. TCRbeta CDR3 regions were amplified from genomic DNA by means of the immunoSEQ Assay, a bias-controlled multiplex PCR. The original pipeline was this. The number of nucleated cells in each sample was estimated by amplification of reference gene primers within the assay. Sequence reads were collapsed and filtered to measure the absolute abundance of every unique TCRbeta CDR3 rearrangement. For each sample, productive Simpson clonality was calculated by taking the square root of Simpson's diversity index across productive rearrangements. TCRdb took this table from immuneACCESS and kept in-frame rearrangements with V and J called. Such tables lack part of the clones; where checked against another copy, unresolved V genes explain under half of the gap, and the rest is unexplained. V, J and clone size reflect that table, while D and trimming were determined from the DNA. The sample records fewer than 300,000 clones, 80% to 90% of which are singletons. The top ten clonotypes cover around 6% of the sample.

The germline V gene supplies CDR1 SGHRS and CDR2 YFSETQ. V lost 5 bases and J lost 3 bases, and the count of bases not matched to a germline gene is 11. The CDR3, cysteine through phenylalanine, is 15 amino acids long. The only DNA kept is the CDR3, 45 bases in frame from the first base. The entry originates in a study of blood T cell repertoires in COVID-19 (dated by TCRdb to 2018 to 2021). Turning to the overall study: The collaborator samples originated in the United States, Italy and Spain and spanned the acute and convalescent phases of COVID-19. The material from the prospective study consisted of cDNA or gDNA derived from T cells, B-cell-depleted T cells, or PBMCs. Subjects who had been exposed to COVID-19, were actively infected with it, or had recovered from it provided the deeply sampled blood TCRbeta repertoires that made up the dataset. The repertoires were made available in a free public database intended to serve as a resource for research on the immune response to SARS-CoV-2. The samples were drawn from the first 160 participants of the ongoing ImmuneRACE study and from some 1,300 subjects provided by 6 global collaborators. The sample metadata nearly always contained a de-identified subject ID, COVID-19 status, age in years and sex. Where HLA class I and class II types were available, the types were taken from metadata supplied by the sample provider, not from assay-based typing.

Beyond this particular receptor, the publication reports: Clinical and demographic metadata were provided uncurated, with the amount varying by source and participant.

Each collaborating institution followed its own protocols to collect whole blood in K2EDTA tubes. For TCRbeta analysis, collaborators shipped samples in one of three forms: frozen whole blood, isolated PBMCs, or DNA extracted from either of those sample types. The source of this sequence is a man older than 75 with acute or convalescent COVID-19. Sequencing input: peripheral blood. The receptor chain draws on TRBV5-1 and TRBJ2-7; TRBD1 agrees with 7 junctional bases. DNA sequence: TGCGCCAGCAGAGAAAATCCGGGACAGTTCTACGAGCAGTACTTC. This codes for CASRENPGQFYEQYF.